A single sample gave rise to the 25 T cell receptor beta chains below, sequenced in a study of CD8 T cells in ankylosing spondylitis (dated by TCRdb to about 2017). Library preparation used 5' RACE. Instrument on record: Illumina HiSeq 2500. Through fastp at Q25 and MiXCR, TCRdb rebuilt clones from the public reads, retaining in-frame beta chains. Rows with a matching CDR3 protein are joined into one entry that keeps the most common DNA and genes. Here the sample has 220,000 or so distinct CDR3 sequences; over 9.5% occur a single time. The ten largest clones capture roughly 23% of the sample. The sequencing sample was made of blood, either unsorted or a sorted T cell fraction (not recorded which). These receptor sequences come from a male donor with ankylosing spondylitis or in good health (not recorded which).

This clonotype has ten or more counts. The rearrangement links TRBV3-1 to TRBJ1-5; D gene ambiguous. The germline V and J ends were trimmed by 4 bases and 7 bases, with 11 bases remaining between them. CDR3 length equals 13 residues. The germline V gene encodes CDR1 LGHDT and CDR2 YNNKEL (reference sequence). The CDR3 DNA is TGTGCCAGCAGCCCCACAGTCGGGCAGCCCCAGCATTTT. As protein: CASSPTVGQPQHF.

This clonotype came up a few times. The CDR3 DNA reads TGTGCCATGAACAGGGGAGGTGGCACCGGGGAGCTGTTTTTT. This encodes CAMNRGGGTGELFF. The V and J genes are TRBV12-3 or TRBV12-4 and TRBJ2-2, with a weak D call TRBD1 (7 bases). V was pared by 10 bases and J by 4 bases, with 16 bases between. This CDR3 has 14 amino acids.

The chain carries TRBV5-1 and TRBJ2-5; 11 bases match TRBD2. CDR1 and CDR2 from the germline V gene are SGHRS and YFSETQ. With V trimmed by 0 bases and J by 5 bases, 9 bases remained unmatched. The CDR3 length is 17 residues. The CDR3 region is CASSLAILAGGAETQYF. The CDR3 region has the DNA TGCGCCAGCAGCTTGGCCATCCTAGCGGGGGGCGCGGAGACCCAGTACTTC.

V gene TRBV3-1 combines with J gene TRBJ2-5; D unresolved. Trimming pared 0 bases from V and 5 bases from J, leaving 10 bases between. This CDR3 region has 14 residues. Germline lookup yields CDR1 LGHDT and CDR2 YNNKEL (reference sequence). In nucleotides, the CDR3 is TGTGCCAGCAGCCAAGATAGTAGGGTCGAGACCCAGTACTTC. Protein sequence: CASSQDSRVETQYF.

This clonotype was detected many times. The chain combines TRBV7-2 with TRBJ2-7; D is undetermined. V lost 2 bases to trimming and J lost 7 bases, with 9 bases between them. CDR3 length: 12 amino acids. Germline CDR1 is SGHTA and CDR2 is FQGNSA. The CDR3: CASSLMRSEQYF. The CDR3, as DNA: TGTGCCAGCAGCTTAATGAGGTCTGAGCAGTACTTC.

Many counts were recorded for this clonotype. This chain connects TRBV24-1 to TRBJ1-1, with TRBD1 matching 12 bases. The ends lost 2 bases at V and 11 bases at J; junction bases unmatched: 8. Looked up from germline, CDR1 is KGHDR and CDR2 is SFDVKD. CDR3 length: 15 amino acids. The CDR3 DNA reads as TGTGCCACCAGTGATTCAAGAGGGACAGGGGGCCGGGCTTTCTTT. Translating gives CATSDSRGTGGRAFF.

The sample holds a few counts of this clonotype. The CDR3 sequence: CASSQDRLAGETQYF. The CDR3 DNA reads as TGTGCCAGCAGCCAAGATCGGCTAGCGGGAGAGACCCAGTACTTC. The chain employs TRBV3-1 and TRBJ2-5, with TRBD2 matching over 8 bases. With V trimmed by 0 bases and J by 4 bases, 4 bases remained unmatched. The germline V gene encodes CDR1 LGHDT and CDR2 YNNKEL (reference sequence). The CDR3 is made up of 15 amino acids.

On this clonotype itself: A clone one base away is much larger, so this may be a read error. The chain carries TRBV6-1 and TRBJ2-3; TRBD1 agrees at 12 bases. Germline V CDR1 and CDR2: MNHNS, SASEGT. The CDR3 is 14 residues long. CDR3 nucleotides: TGTGCCAGCAGGGGACAGGGGGCTGGAGATGCGCAGTATTTT. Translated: CASRGQGAGDAQYF.

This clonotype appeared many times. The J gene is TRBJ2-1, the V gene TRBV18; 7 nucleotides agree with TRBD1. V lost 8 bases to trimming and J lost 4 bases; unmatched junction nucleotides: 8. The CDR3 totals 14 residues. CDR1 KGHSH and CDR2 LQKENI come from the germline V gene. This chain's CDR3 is CASAGGLGYNEQFF. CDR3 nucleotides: TGTGCCAGCGCAGGGGGTCTGGGGTACAATGAGCAGTTCTTC.

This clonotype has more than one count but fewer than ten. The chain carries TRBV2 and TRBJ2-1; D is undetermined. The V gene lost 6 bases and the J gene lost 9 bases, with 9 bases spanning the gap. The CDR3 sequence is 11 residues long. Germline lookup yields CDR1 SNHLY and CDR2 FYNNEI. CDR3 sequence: CASSSSAEQFF. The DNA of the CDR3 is TGTGCCAGCAGCTCGTCCGCTGAGCAGTTCTTC.

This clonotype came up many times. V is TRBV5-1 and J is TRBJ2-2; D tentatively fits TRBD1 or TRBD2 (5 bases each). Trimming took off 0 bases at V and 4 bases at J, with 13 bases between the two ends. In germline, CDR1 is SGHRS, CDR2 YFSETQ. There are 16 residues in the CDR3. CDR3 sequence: CASSLVVRGPTGELFF. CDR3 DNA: TGCGCCAGCAGCTTGGTGGTAAGGGGACCCACCGGGGAGCTGTTTTTT. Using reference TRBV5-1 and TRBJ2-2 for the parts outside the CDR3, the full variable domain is KAGVTQTPRYLIKTRGQQVTLSCSPISGHRSVSWYQQTPGQGLQFLFEYFSETQRNKGNFPGRFSGRQFSNSRSEMNVSTLELGDSALYLCASSLVVRGPTGELFFGEGSRLTVL.

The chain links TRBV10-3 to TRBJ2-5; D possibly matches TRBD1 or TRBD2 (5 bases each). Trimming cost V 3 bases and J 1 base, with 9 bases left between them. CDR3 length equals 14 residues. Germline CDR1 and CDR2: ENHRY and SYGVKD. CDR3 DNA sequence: TGTGCCATCAGTGAAGGGGAGACCCAAGAGACCCAGTACTTC. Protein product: CAISEGETQETQYF.

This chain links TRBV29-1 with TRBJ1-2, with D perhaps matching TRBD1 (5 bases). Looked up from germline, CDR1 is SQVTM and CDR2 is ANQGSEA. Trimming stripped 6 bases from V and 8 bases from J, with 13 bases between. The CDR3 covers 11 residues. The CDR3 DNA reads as TGCAGCGTCACGGGGCAGCAGGGCTACACCTTC. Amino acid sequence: CSVTGQQGYTF.

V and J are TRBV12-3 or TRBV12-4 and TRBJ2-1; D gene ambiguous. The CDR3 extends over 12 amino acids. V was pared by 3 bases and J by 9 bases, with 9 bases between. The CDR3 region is CASSLGVGEQFF. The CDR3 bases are TGTGCCAGCAGTTTGGGTGTCGGTGAGCAGTTCTTC.

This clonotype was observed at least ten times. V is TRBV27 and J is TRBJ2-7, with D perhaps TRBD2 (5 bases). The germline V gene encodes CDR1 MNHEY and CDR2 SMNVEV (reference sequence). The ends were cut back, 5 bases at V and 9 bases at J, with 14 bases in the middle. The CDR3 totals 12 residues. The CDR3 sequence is CASSGNGDLQYF. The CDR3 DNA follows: TGTGCCAGCAGTGGGAACGGGGATTTGCAGTACTTC.

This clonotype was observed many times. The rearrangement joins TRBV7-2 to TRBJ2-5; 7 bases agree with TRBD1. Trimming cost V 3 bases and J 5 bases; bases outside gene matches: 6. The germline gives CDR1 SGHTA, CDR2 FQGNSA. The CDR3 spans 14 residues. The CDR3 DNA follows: TGTGCCAGCAGCTTTAGAGGGGGCGAGGAGACCCAGTACTTC. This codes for CASSFRGGEETQYF. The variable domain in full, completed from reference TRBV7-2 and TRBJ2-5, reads GAGVSQSPSNKVTEKGKDVELRCDPISGHTALYWYRQSLGQGLEFLIYFQGNSAPDKSGLPSDRFSAERTGGSVSTLTIQRTQQEDSAVYLCASSFRGGEETQYFGPGTRLLVL.

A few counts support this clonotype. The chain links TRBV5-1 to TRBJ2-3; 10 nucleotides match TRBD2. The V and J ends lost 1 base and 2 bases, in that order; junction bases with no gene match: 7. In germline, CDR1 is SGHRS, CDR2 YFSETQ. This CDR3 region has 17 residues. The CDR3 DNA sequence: TGCGCCAGCAGCTTGTCGTCTAGCGGGGGATACACAGATACGCAGTATTTT. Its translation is CASSLSSSGGYTDTQYF.

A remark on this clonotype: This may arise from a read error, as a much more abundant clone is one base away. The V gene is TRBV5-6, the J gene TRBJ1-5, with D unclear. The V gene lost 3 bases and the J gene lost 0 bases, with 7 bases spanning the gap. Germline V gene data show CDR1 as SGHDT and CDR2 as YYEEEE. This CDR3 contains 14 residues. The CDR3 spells CASSSYLSNQPQHF. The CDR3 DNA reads TGTGCCAGCAGCTCGTACCTTAGCAATCAGCCCCAGCATTTT.

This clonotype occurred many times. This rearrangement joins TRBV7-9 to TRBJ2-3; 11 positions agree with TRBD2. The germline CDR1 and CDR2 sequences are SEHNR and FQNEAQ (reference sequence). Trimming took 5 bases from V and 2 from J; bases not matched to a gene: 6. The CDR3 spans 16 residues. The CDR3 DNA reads TGTGCCAGCAGCCCCCCGGGACTAGCGGTCACAGATACGCAGTATTTT. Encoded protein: CASSPPGLAVTDTQYF.

The CDR3 DNA reads as TGTGCCAGCAGCTTTCCGGAAACAGGGGACGGCTACACCTTC. Its translation: CASSFPETGDGYTF. This rearrangement joins TRBV5-6 to TRBJ1-2; 7 nucleotides line up with TRBD1. The CDR3 sequence is 14 residues long. With V trimmed by 2 bases and J by 8 bases, 9 bases remained unmatched. CDR1 and CDR2 (germline): SGHDT, YYEEEE.

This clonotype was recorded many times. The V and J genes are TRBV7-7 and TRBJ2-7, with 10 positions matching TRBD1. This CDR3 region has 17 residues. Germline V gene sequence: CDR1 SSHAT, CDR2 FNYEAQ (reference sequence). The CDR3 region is CASSGTGDFRSSYEQYF. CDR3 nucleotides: TGTGCTAGCTCGGGGACAGGGGACTTCAGGAGCTCCTACGAGCAGTACTTC.

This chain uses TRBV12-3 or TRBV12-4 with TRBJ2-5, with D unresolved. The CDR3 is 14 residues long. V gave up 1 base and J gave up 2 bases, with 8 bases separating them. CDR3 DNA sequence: TGTGCCAGCAGTTTAGGACCGCCTCAAGAGACCCAGTACTTC. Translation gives CASSLGPPQETQYF.

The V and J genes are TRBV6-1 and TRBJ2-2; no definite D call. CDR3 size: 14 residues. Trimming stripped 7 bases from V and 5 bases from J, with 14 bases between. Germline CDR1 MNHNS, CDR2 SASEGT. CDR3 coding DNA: TGTGCCAGCATCGGGTTGCTGTCGACCGGGGAGCTGTTTTTT. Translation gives CASIGLLSTGELFF.

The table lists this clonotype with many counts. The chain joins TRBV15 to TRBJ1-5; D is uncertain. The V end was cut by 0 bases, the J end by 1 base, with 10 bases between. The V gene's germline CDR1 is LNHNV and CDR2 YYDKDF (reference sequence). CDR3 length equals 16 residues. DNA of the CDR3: TGTGCCACCAGCAGAGATCGGGGTGGAAGCAATCAGCCCCAGCATTTT. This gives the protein CATSRDRGGSNQPQHF.

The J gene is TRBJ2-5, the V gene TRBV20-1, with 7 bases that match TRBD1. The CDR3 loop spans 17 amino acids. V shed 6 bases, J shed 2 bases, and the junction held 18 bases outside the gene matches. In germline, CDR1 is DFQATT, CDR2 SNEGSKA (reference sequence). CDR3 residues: CSAQTDGTVFGQETQYF. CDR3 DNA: TGCAGTGCCCAAACCGACGGGACAGTATTTGGGCAAGAGACCCAGTACTTC.